This T cell receptor beta chain derives from a study of cytomegalovirus exposure and HLA in healthy donors (dated by TCRdb to the late 2010s). Background on the whole study: The 670 or so repertoires of the first cohort and the roughly 120 validation repertoires were produced on the same platform, according to a later analysis. A separate validation cohort of about 110 different subjects was used in addition to the approximately 670-subject first cohort. To predict cytomegalovirus infection status, the study brought together high-throughput TCR immunosequencing, statistical association of individual TCRs with disease status, and machine learning. The aim of the study was to test whether cataloging public T cell receptors could identify signatures of past pathogen exposure.

Donors formed part of the validation cohort, which comprised 95 to 150 subjects and was distinct from the first cohort of several hundred subjects. The protocol used for the library was the immunoSEQ multiplex PCR assay. In the authors' own workflow: A statistical classification framework was built for diagnosing cytomegalovirus status from the catalog of TCR beta chain sequences. Drawn from immuneACCESS, this table holds only the in-frame rearrangements with V and J called that TCRdb kept. Clones are partly lost; checked studies trace under half to an unresolved V gene and leave the rest unexplained. The D gene and trimming were derived from the DNA, and the V and J assignments and clone size from that table. For this sample the table gives about 110,000 clones, of which about 85% were detected only once. The leading ten clones occupy more than 2.5% of the sample. The research as a whole found: Of the cluster scores, approximately 95% were above 0 in a later analysis, which found that TCRs clustered in the first cohort also tended to co-occur in the 110 or so validation repertoires. The study listed 164 TCR beta chains as associated with cytomegalovirus. In both the original and validation cohorts, the classifier was reported to diagnose cytomegalovirus status with high specificity and sensitivity. According to the authors, the approach could potentially be generalized to other disease states and immunological phenotypes. Most TCR sequences were seen in very few donors, while some public TCRs were found in many individuals. A few of the identified cytomegalovirus-associated TCR beta chains were confirmed in vitro to be specific for cytomegalovirus antigens. A later analysis had no HLA typing for the validation cohort, so co-occurrence there was scored across all 130 or so repertoires.

In regard to this clone: Its cognate antigen has yet to be identified. Base quality data are lacking; no much larger clone is found one base away.

This clonotype originated in a woman aged 18-35 years in good health and CMV-seronegative. Sequenced input: PBMCs.

The DNA reads TGTGCCAGCAGTAACAGGGGGCCAGACACTGAAGCTTTCTTT. Its protein is CASSNRGPDTEAFF. Rearrangement joined TRBV28 to TRBJ1-1; TRBD1 aligns with 9 central bases. The junction shows trimming of 5 bases on V and 3 bases on J, and the gene matches do not reach 4 bases of it. CDR1 and CDR2 were assigned from the germline V gene as MDHEN and SYDVKM. The CDR3, from cysteine to phenylalanine, totals 14 residues. Only the CDR3 region is kept as DNA, spanning 42 bases read in frame from base 1.